Below, one T cell receptor beta chain is given with its context. Its antigen target is currently unknown. No much larger clonotype is one base removed from it; base qualities were not supplied. The data derive from a study of OX40 agonist ivuxolimab in advanced cancers. At the level of the whole study: Ivuxolimab was a fully human IgG2 agonistic monoclonal antibody targeting the costimulatory receptor OX40 (CD134). Partial responses occurred in three dose-escalation patients, of whom one had hepatocellular carcinoma and two had cutaneous melanoma. Intravenous ivuxolimab was administered to patients every 2 weeks at six dose levels: 0.01, 0.1, 0.3, 1.5, 3 and 10 mg/kg. Of the approximately 53 patients in dose escalation, about 20 had hepatocellular carcinoma, about 15 had melanoma, 9 had renal cell carcinoma and 9 had head and neck cancer. A male proportion of 82.7% and a mean age of approximately 58 years, ranging from 23 to 79, were recorded for the dose-escalation cohort. The point of sequencing TCRbeta in the periphery was to test whether ivuxolimab changed TCR sequence diversity and drove clonal T-cell expansion. Prior anti-PD-1, anti-PD-L1 or anti-CTLA-4 therapy was permitted, and checkpoint inhibitors had been received by roughly 42% of dose-escalation patients. The paper covers the monotherapy dose-escalation part of the phase I ivuxolimab trial, which included N ≈ 50 patients. Summary of the overall study and its limitations: Low levels of normalized T-cell clonal expansion were also seen in some patients who did not respond. Which antigens the clonally expanded peripheral T cells were specific for was not determined. In the 0.1-3.0 mg/kg groups, partial responders had among the lowest normalized peripheral clonal expansion, particularly in CD8+ T cells. Clonal expansion of both CD4+ and CD8+ blood T cells was observed from baseline to week 6 at doses 0.1 to 3.0 mg/kg. On average, CD8+ T cells showed more expanded clones than CD4+ T cells after ivuxolimab.

For sequencing of the TCRbeta CDR3 region, genomic DNA was extracted from the sorted cells. The immunoSEQ Assay was used to sequence the TCRbeta CDR3 regions. TCRdb took this table from immuneACCESS and kept in-frame rearrangements with V and J called. Such tables lack part of the clones; where checked against another copy, unresolved V genes explain under half of the gap, and the rest is unexplained. Across this sample there are 20,000 to 25,000 clones, with 75% to 90% seen only once. The top ten constitute around a quarter of the sample. The trial excluded patients who had a history of autoimmune disease or who were on systemic immunosuppression. Peripheral blood for TCR sequencing was drawn from every dose cohort at baseline, at cycle 4 day 1 and at cycle 7 day 1. Samples were obtained from an open-label, multicenter, first-in-human phase I dose-escalation trial of ivuxolimab. Adults with locally advanced or metastatic head and neck squamous cell, hepatocellular, melanoma or renal cell carcinoma were enrolled in the trial. CD4+ and CD8+ T cells were sorted separately from peripheral blood before TCR sequencing.

CDR3 length: 21 amino acids, cysteine to phenylalanine. The retained sequence is limited to the CDR3, 63 bases, with the frame set at the first base. V is shortened by 0 bases, J by 1 base, and the region joining them spans 22 bases. The germline V gene gives CDR1 as LGHNA and CDR2 as YSLEER. The clonotype comes from an adult with an advanced solid tumor such as melanoma, head and neck, liver or kidney cancer. This chain is built from TRBV4-3 and TRBJ1-6, with the D gene too uncertain to name. Sequenced material: CD4+ or CD8+ T cells sorted from blood, taken in a trial of the OX40 agonist ivuxolimab. At the DNA level, the sequence is TGCGCCAGCAGCCAAGAAGGCGAGCTTCAGAGGGTTGGGTCCTATAATTCACCCCTCCACTTT. It translates to CASSQEGELQRVGSYNSPLHF.